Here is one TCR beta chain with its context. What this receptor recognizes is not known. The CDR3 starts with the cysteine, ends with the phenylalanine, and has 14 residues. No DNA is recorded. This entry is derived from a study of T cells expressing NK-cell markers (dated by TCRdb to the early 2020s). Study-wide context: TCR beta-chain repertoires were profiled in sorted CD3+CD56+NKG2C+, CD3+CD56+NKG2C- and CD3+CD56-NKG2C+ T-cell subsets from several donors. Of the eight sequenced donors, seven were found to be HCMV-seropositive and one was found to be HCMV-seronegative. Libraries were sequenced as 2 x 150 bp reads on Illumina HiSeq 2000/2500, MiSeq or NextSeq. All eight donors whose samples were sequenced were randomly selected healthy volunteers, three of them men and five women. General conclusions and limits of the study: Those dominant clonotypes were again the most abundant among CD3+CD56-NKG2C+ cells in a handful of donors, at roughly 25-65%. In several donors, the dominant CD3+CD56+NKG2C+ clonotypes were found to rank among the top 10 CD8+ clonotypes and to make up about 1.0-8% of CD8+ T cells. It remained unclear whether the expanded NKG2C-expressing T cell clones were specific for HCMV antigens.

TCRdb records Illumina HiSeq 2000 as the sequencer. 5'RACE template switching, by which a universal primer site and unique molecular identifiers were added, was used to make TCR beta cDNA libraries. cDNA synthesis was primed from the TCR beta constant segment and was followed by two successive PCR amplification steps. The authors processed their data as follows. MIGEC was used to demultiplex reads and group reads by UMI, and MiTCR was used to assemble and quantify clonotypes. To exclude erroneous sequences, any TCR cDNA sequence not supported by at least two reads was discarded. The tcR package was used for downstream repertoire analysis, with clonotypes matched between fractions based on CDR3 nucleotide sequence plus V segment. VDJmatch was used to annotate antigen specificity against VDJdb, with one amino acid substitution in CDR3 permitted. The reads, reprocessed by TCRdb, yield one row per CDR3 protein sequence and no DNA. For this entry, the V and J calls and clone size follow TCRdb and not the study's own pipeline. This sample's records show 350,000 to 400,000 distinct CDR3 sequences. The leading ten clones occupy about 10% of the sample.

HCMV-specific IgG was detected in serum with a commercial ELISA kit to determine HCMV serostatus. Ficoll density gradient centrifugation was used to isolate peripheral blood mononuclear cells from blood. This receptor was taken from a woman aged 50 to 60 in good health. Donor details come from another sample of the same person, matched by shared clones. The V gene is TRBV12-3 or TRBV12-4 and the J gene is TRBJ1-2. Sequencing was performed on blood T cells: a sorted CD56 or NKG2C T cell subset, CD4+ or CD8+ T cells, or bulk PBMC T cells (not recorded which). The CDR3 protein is CASSHGVLDYGYTF.